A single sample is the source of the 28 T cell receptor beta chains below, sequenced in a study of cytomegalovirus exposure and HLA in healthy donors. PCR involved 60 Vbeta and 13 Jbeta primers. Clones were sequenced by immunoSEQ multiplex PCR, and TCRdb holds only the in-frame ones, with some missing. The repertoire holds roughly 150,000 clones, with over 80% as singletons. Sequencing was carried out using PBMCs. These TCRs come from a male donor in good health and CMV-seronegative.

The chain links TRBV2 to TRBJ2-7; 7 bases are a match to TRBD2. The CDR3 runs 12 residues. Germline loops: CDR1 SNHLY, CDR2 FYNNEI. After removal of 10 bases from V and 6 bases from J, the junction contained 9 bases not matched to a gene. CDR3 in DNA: TGTGCCAAGGAGGGGCGCGGGGGCGAGCAGTACTTC. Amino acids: CAKEGRGGEQYF.

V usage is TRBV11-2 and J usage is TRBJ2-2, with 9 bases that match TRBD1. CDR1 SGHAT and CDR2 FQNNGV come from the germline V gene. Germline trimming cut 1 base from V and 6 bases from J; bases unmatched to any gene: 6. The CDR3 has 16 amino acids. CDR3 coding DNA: TGTGCCAGCAGCTTAGTTCGGACAGGGGTGGCCGGGGAGCTGTTTTTT. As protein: CASSLVRTGVAGELFF.

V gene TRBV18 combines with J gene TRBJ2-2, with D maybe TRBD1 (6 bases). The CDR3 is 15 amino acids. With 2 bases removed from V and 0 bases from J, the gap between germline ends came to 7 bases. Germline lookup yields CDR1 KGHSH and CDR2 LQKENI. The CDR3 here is CASSPTGPNTGELFF. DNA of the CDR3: TGTGCCAGCTCACCAACAGGGCCGAACACCGGGGAGCTGTTTTTT.

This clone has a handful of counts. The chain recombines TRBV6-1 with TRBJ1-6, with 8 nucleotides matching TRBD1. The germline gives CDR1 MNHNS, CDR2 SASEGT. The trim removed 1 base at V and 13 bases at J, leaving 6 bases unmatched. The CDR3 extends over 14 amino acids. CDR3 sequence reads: CASSEEDRADPLHF. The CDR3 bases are TGTGCCAGCAGTGAAGAGGACAGGGCCGATCCCCTCCACTTT.

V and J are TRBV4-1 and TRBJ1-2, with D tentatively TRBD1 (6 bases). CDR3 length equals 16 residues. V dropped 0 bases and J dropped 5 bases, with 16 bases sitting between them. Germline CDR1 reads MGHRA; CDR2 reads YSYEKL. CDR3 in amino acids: CASSQDRGGDRYGYTF. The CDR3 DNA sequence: TGCGCCAGCAGCCAAGATAGGGGGGGGGATCGGTATGGCTACACCTTC.

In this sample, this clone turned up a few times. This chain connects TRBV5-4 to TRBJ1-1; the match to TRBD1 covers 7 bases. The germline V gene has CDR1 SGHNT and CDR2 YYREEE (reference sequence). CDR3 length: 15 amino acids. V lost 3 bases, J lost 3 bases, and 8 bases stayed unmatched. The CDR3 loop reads CASSSYRGEDTEAFF. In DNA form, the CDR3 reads TGTGCCAGCAGCTCATACAGGGGAGAGGACACTGAAGCTTTCTTT.

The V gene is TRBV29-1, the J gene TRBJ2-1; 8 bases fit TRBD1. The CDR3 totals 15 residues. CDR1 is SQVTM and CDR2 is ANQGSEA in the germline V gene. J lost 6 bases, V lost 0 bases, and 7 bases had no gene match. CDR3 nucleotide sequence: TGCAGCGTTGAAGATCTCAGCACAGGGGGCAATGAGCAGTTCTTC. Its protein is CSVEDLSTGGNEQFF.

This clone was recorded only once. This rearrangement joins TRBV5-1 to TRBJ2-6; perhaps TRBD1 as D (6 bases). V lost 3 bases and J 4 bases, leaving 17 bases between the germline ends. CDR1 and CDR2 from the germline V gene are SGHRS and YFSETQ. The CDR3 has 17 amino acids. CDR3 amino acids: CASSSRTAQLGANVLTF. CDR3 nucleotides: TGCGCCAGCAGCTCAAGGACAGCCCAATTGGGGGCCAACGTCCTGACTTTC.

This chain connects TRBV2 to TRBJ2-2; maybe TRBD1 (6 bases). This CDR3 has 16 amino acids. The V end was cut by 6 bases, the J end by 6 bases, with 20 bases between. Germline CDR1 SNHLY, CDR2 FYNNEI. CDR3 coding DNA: TGTGCCAGCAGCTACCAGGGGCTCCCGGTGTCCGGGGAGCTGTTTTTT. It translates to CASSYQGLPVSGELFF.

CDR3 DNA: TGTGCCAGCGCCCGGGACAGAGGAGAGACCCAGTACTTC. It yields the protein CASARDRGETQYF. The V and J genes are TRBV2 and TRBJ2-5; 7 nucleotides align to TRBD1. J was trimmed by 4 bases and V by 8 bases; bases with no gene match: 7. The CDR3 is 13 amino acids. Germline CDR1 SNHLY, CDR2 FYNNEI. Drawing the rest from reference TRBV2 and TRBJ2-5, the complete variable domain is EPEVTQTPSHQVTQMGQEVILRCVPISNHLYFYWYRQILGQKVEFLVSFYNNEISEKSEIFDDQFSVERPDGSNFTLKIRSTKLEDSAMYFCASARDRGETQYFGPGTRLLVL.

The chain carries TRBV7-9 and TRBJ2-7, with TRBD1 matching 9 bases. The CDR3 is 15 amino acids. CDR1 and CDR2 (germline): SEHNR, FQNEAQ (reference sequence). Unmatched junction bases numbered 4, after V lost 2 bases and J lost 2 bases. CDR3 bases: TGTGCCAGCAGCTTATTAGGGACAGGGCCCTACGAGCAGTACTTC. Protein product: CASSLLGTGPYEQYF.

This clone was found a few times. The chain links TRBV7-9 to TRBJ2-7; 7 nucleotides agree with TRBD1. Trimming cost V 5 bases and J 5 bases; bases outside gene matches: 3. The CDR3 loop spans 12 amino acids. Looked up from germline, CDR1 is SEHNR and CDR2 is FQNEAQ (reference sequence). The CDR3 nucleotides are TGTGCCAGCAGCGCAACAGGGGACGAGCAGTACTTC. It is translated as CASSATGDEQYF.

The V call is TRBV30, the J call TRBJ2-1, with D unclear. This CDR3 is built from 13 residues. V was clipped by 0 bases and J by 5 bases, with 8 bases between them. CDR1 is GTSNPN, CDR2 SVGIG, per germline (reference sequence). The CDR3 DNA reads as TGTGCCTGGAGTGTACTCGTGAACAATGAGCAGTTCTTC. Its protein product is CAWSVLVNNEQFF.

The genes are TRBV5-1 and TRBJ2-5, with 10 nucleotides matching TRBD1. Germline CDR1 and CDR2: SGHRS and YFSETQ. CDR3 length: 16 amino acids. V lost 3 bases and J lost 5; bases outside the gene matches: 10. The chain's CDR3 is CASSSIPTGGGETQYF. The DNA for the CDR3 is TGCGCCAGCAGCTCCATCCCGACAGGGGGCGGGGAGACCCAGTACTTC.

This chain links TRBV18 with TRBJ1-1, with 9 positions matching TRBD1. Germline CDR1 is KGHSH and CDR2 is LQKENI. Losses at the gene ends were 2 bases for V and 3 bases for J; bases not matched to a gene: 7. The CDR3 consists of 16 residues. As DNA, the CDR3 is TGTGCCAGCTCACCATCGCGGGACAGGGTGTACACTGAAGCTTTCTTT. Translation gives CASSPSRDRVYTEAFF.

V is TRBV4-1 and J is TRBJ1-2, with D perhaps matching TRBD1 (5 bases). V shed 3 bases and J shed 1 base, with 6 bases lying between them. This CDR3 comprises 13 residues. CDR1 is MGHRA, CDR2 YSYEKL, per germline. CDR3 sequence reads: CASSHQGNYGYTF. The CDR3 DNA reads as TGCGCCAGCAGCCATCAGGGTAACTATGGCTACACCTTC.

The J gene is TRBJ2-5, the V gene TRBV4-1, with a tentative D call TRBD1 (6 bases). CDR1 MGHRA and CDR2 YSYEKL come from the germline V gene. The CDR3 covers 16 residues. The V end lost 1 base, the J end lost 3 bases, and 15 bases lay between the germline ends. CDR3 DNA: TGCGCCAGCAGCCAAGGGCAGGGCAGGGGCAAAGAGACCCAGTACTTC. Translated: CASSQGQGRGKETQYF.

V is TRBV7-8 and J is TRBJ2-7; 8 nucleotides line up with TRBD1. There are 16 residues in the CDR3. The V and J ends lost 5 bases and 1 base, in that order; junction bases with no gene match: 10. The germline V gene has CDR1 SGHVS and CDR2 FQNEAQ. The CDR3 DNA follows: TGTGCCAGCAGCCGCCGCCGGGACAGGCCTTCCTACGAGCAGTACTTC. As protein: CASSRRRDRPSYEQYF.

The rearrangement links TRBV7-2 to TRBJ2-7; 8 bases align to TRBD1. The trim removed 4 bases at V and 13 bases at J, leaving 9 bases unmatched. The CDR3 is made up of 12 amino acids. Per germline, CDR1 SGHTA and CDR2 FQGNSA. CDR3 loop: CASSSSGDRGYF. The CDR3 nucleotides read TGTGCCAGCAGCTCATCCGGAGACAGGGGTTACTTC.

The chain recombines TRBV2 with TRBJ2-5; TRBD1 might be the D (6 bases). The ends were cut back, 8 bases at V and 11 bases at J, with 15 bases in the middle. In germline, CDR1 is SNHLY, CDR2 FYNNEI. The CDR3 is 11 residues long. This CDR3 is CASLYRAQQYF. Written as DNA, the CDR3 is TGTGCCAGCTTATACAGGGCTCAGCAGTACTTC.

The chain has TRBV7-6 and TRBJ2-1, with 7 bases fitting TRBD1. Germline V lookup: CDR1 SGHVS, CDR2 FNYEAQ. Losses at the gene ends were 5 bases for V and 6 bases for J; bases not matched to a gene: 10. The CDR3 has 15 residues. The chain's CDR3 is CASSSPGQKLNEQFF. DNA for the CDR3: TGTGCCAGCAGCAGTCCGGGACAGAAACTCAATGAGCAGTTCTTC.

The CDR3 coding sequence is TGTGCCAGCAGTGAAGATGGGGCAGGGGTGGTTAGGGCCAACGTCCTGACTTTC. Translating it yields CASSEDGAGVVRANVLTF. The V gene is TRBV6-1, the J gene TRBJ2-6, with a possible D match to TRBD1 (6 bases). This CDR3 contains 18 residues. The V gene's germline CDR1 is MNHNS and CDR2 SASEGT. V gave up 1 base and J gave up 5 bases, with 18 bases separating them.

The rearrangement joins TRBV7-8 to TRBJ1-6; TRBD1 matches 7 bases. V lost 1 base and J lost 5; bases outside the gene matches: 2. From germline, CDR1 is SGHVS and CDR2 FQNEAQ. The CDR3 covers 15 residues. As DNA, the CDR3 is TGTGCCAGCAGCTTAGAGGGGACAGATAATTCACCCCTCCACTTT. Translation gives CASSLEGTDNSPLHF.

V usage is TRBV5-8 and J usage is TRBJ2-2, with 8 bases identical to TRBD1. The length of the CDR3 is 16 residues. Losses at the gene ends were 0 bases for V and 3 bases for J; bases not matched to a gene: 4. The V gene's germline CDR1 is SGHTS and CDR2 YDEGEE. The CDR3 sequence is CASSLVQGAYTGELFF. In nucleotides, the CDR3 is TGTGCCAGCAGCTTGGTCCAGGGGGCTTACACCGGGGAGCTGTTTTTT.

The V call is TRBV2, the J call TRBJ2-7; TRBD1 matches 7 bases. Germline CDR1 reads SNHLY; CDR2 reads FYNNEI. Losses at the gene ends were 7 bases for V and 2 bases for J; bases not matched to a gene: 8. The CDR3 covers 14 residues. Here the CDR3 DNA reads TGTGCCAGCAAAACGGACAGGTCAGCCTACGAGCAGTACTTC. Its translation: CASKTDRSAYEQYF.

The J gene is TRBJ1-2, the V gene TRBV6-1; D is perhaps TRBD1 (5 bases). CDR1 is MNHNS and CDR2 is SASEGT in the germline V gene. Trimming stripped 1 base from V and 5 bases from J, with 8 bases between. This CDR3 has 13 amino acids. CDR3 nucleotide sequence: TGTGCCAGCAGTGAAGTGGGGGGATATGGCTACACCTTC. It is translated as CASSEVGGYGYTF.

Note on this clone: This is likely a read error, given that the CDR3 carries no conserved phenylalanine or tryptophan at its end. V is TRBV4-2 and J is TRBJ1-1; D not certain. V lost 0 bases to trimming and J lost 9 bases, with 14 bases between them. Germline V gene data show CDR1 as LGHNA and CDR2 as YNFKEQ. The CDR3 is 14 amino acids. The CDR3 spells CASSQDDRSGKAFL. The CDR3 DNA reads TGTGCCAGCAGCCAAGATGATCGATCAGGCAAAGCTTTCCTT.

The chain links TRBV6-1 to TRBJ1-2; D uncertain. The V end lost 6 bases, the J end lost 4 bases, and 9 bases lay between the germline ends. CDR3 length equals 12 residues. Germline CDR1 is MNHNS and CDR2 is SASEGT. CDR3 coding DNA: TGTGCCAGCAGGGCGGGAACCTATGGCTACACCTTC. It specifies CASRAGTYGYTF.